What follows describes a single T cell receptor (beta chain). This entry belongs to a study of blood T cell repertoires in COVID-19. Across the study: Acute-phase and convalescent COVID-19 samples originated in the United States, Italy and Spain.

Trimming cost V 1 base and J 2 bases; bases outside gene matches: 7. CDR3 size: 18 residues. Germline CDR1 reads SGHDT; CDR2 reads YYEEEE. Study processing details: Reference gene primer amplification yielded estimated nucleated cell counts. TCRdb's copy holds only in-frame clones and misses some; the assay was immunoSEQ multiplex PCR. The D gene and trimming were derived from the DNA, and the V and J assignments and clone size from that table. The table lists 150,000 to 200,000 clones, around 87% of them singletons, with roughly 2.8% in the top ten. Sequenced material: peripheral blood. This sequence originates from a woman aged 25 to 39 with active or convalescent COVID-19. The chain employs TRBV5-6 and TRBJ2-1; 12 bases match TRBD2. The CDR3 DNA is TGTGCCAGCAGCTTGAGAGGGCTAGCGGGAGGGCCCTACAATGAGCAGTTCTTC. This encodes CASSLRGLAGGPYNEQFF.